These 30 T cell receptor beta chains originate from one sample sequenced in a study of response to subunit inactivated influenza vaccine. A single record per CDR3 protein comes from TCRdb applying MiXCR to the RT-PCR reads. The sample carries some 500,000 distinct CDR3 sequences, 16% recorded once. Source: CD4+ T cells sorted from PBMCs, taken less than 30 months after vaccination. The source is a man in his fifties or sixties who received an inactivated influenza vaccine.

J is TRBJ1-4 and V is TRBV9; TRBD1 matches at 8 bases. There are 15 residues in the CDR3. Trimming removed 2 bases from V and 7 bases from J; junction bases left unmatched: 7. Germline CDR1 reads SGDLS; CDR2 reads YYNGEE. The CDR3 nucleotides read TGTGCCAGCAGCGTCGGGGACAGGCTAACTGAAAAACTGTTTTTT. It yields the protein CASSVGDRLTEKLFF. Looking up the rest from reference TRBV9 and TRBJ1-4 gives the full variable domain: DSGVTQTPKHLITATGQRVTLRCSPRSGDLSVYWYQQSLDQGLQFLIQYYNGEERAKGNILERFSAQQFPDLHSELNLSSLELGDSALYFCASSVGDRLTEKLFFGSGTQLSVL.

This clonotype has a handful of counts. This chain connects TRBV15 to TRBJ2-1; D possibly uses TRBD1 or TRBD2 (5 bases each). CDR1 and CDR2 (germline): LNHNV, YYDKDF (reference sequence). V gave up 0 bases and J gave up 0 bases, with 9 bases separating them. The CDR3 has 16 residues. The CDR3, as DNA: TGTGCCACCAGCAGAGAGAGGGGTAGCTCCTACAATGAGCAGTTCTTC. Amino acid sequence: CATSRERGSSYNEQFF.

The sample holds a few counts of this clonotype. V usage is TRBV5-1 and J usage is TRBJ2-5; 10 bases match TRBD2. Germline loops: CDR1 SGHRS, CDR2 YFSETQ. The junction had 11 bases not matched to a gene; V was cut back by 4 bases and J by 5 bases. This CDR3 contains 16 residues. CDR3 protein: CASSQRTSGGAETQYF. The CDR3 region has the DNA TGCGCCAGCAGCCAACGCACAAGCGGGGGGGCCGAGACCCAGTACTTC.

This clonotype was recorded many times. The gene calls are TRBV12-3 or TRBV12-4 and TRBJ1-6; TRBD1 matches at 9 bases. V gave up 6 bases and J gave up 5 bases; unmatched junction bases: 2. There are 14 residues in the CDR3. The chain's CDR3 is CASRTGGDNSPLHF. As DNA, the CDR3 is TGTGCCAGCAGAACAGGGGGCGATAATTCACCCCTCCACTTT.

The chain is built from TRBV7-2 and TRBJ2-2, with D possibly matching TRBD2 (6 bases). This CDR3 is built from 15 residues. Germline assignment: CDR1 SGHTA and CDR2 FQGNSA. The V and J ends lost 3 bases and 2 bases respectively, with 10 bases between them. In DNA form, the CDR3 reads TGTGCCAGCAGCTTGCAAGCGGGCAACACCGGGGAGCTGTTTTTT. It encodes CASSLQAGNTGELFF.

This clonotype was seen a handful of times. The genes are TRBV30 and TRBJ1-5, with 8 nucleotides matching TRBD1. CDR3 length: 15 amino acids. With V trimmed by 5 bases and J by 4 bases, 10 bases remained unmatched. Germline V gene lookup returns CDR1 GTSNPN and CDR2 SVGIG (reference sequence). CDR3 nucleotides: TGTGCCTGGGGACGTGGACAGGGACCAAATCAGCCCCAGCATTTT. It codes for CAWGRGQGPNQPQHF.

The gene calls are TRBV6-2 or TRBV6-3 and TRBJ2-7; 12 nucleotides align to TRBD2. This CDR3 is 18 amino acids long. Germline CDR1 and CDR2: MNHEY and SVGEGT. Trimming cost V 0 bases and J 1 base; bases outside gene matches: 7. The CDR3 is CASSYSTSGGSNSYEQYF. The CDR3 region has the DNA TGTGCCAGCAGTTACTCGACTAGCGGGGGCTCGAATTCCTACGAGCAGTACTTC.

There are a few counts of this clonotype. The J gene is TRBJ1-4, the V gene TRBV28, with D possibly matching TRBD1 (5 bases). In germline, CDR1 is MDHEN, CDR2 SYDVKM. V was shortened by 4 bases and J by 7 bases, with 13 bases between the two germline ends. The CDR3 is made up of 14 amino acids. CDR3 coding DNA: TGTGCCAGCAGTTCCGGGGGGAATACTGAAAAACTGTTTTTT. As protein: CASSSGGNTEKLFF.

A remark on this clonotype: It may be a read error: a sequence one base away is much more abundant. The chain links TRBV29-1 to TRBJ1-1, with TRBD1 as a possible D gene (5 bases). V was cut by 3 bases and J by 5 bases, with 7 bases left in between. The CDR3 sequence is 11 residues long. CDR1 is SQVTM, CDR2 ANQGSEA, per germline. This CDR3 is CSVDRGTEAFF. DNA for the CDR3: TGCAGCGTTGACCGGGGGACTGAAGCTTTCTTT.

CDR3 nucleotide sequence: TGCAGTGCTAGTCCCTCTAGCGGGAGTCCGGGCGAGCAGTACTTC. Protein: CSASPSSGSPGEQYF. J is TRBJ2-7 and V is TRBV20-1; 10 bases align to TRBD2. Germline lookup yields CDR1 DFQATT and CDR2 SNEGSKA (reference sequence). V was pared by 3 bases and J by 6 bases, with 11 bases of the junction left unmatched. CDR3 size: 15 residues.

This chain joins TRBV28 and TRBJ2-7, with D hard to call. Germline V lookup: CDR1 MDHEN, CDR2 SYDVKM. The CDR3 is made up of 14 amino acids. V was pared by 4 bases and J by 3 bases, with 13 bases between. The DNA for the CDR3 is TGTGCCAGCAGTTCTGCTAGTTTGAACTACGAGCAGTACTTC. It encodes CASSSASLNYEQYF.

In this sample, this clonotype turned up a few times. This chain links TRBV14 with TRBJ2-7, with D possibly TRBD2 on 7 matching bases. The germline V gene has CDR1 SGHDN and CDR2 FVKESK. The CDR3 spans 12 residues. The V and J ends lost 1 base and 8 bases respectively, with 9 bases between them. The CDR3: CASSQGGGKQYF. The CDR3 nucleotides are TGTGCCAGCAGCCAAGGGGGGGGCAAGCAGTACTTC.

This clonotype was recorded only once. V is TRBV15 and J is TRBJ2-7; the match to TRBD1 covers 7 bases. This CDR3 comprises 14 residues. CDR1 and CDR2 (germline): LNHNV, YYDKDF (reference sequence). Trimming at V came to 0 bases and at J to 6 bases, leaving 5 bases not matched to a gene. Here the CDR3 reads CATSRDGQVSEQYF. CDR3 sequence (DNA): TGTGCCACCAGCAGAGATGGACAGGTCAGCGAGCAGTACTTC.

This clonotype was seen more than once but under ten times. The chain has TRBV21-1 and TRBJ2-2; TRBD2 reflects the table's D call only, with no check against the DNA. TRBV21-1 is deemed a pseudogene. The CDR3 runs 17 residues. The CDR3 loop is CASTRLAGGPNTGELFF. The CDR3 nucleotides read TGTGCCAGCACCCGATTAGCGGGAGGGCCGAACACCGGGGAGCTGTTTTTT.

The sample holds a few counts of this clonotype. This chain connects TRBV24-1 to TRBJ2-1; D not certain. V was cut by 9 bases and J by 6 bases, with 17 bases left in between. The CDR3 is 14 residues long. CDR1 KGHDR and CDR2 SFDVKD come from the germline V gene. CDR3 sequence (DNA): TGTGCCACCGCTTCGATCGGACGTCGCAATGAGCAGTTCTTC. This sequence encodes CATASIGRRNEQFF.

The rearrangement links TRBV28 to TRBJ1-4; tentative D call: TRBD1 (6 bases). Trimming shortened V by 7 bases and J by 0 bases, and 18 bases separated the two germline ends. Germline V gene data show CDR1 as MDHEN and CDR2 as SYDVKM. The CDR3 is 17 residues long. CDR3: CASKRGAFTATNEKLFF. The DNA of the CDR3 is TGTGCCAGCAAGCGGGGGGCATTCACGGCAACTAATGAAAAACTGTTTTTT.

This clonotype was picked up a small number of times. The V and J genes are TRBV7-2 and TRBJ1-1; D is unclear. The CDR3 loop spans 14 amino acids. V was shortened by 0 bases and J by 8 bases, with 13 bases between the two germline ends. CDR1 is SGHTA, CDR2 FQGNSA, per germline. CDR3 region: CASSLAWQGSEAFF. The CDR3 bases are TGTGCCAGCAGCTTAGCCTGGCAAGGTTCGGAAGCTTTCTTT.

This clonotype was recorded a few times. The chain recombines TRBV6-2 or TRBV6-3 with TRBJ2-3; perhaps D is TRBD1 or TRBD2 (5 bases each). Germline CDR1 and CDR2: MNHEY and SVGEGT. Trimming removed 8 bases from V and 0 bases from J, with 12 bases in between. The CDR3 loop spans 14 amino acids. The CDR3 nucleotides are TGTGCCAGCCAGGGACCAAAAAGCACAGATACGCAGTATTTT. It codes for CASQGPKSTDTQYF.

The table lists this clonotype with many counts. This chain connects TRBV12-3 or TRBV12-4 to TRBJ2-2, with D possibly matching TRBD2 (6 bases). The length of the CDR3 is 15 residues. Trimming cost V 6 bases and J 6 bases, with 17 bases left between them. The CDR3: CASRGGGSAAGELFF. The DNA for the CDR3 is TGTGCCAGCAGGGGAGGCGGCTCGGCGGCCGGGGAGCTGTTTTTT.

The chain recombines TRBV7-9 with TRBJ2-3, with 10 bases matching TRBD2. This CDR3 is 15 amino acids long. Germline V gene data show CDR1 as SEHNR and CDR2 as FQNEAQ (reference sequence). V shed 2 bases, J shed 4 bases, and the junction held 3 bases outside the gene matches. CDR3 sequence (DNA): TGTGCCAGCAGCTTACGCAGCGGGAGGGCAGATACGCAGTATTTT. This codes for CASSLRSGRADTQYF.

This clonotype appeared many times. V is TRBV5-1 and J is TRBJ2-3; D call uncertain. Trimming shortened V by 4 bases and J by 0 bases, and 9 bases separated the two germline ends. This CDR3 has 14 residues. CDR1 and CDR2 (germline): SGHRS, YFSETQ. The CDR3 sequence: CASSGQSSTDTQYF. In DNA, the CDR3 is TGCGCCAGCAGCGGCCAGTCAAGCACAGATACGCAGTATTTT.

The chain is built from TRBV4-2 and TRBJ2-1; 9 bases are shared with TRBD1. The CDR3 consists of 16 residues. V lost 2 bases, J lost 2 bases, and 4 bases stayed unmatched. Looked up from germline, CDR1 is LGHNA and CDR2 is YNFKEQ. The CDR3 reads CASSQRQGDPYNEQFF. In DNA, the CDR3 is TGTGCCAGCAGCCAAAGACAGGGGGATCCCTACAATGAGCAGTTCTTC.

Only a few counts were recorded for this clonotype. V is TRBV9 and J is TRBJ2-1; TRBD2 agrees at 7 bases. V shed 0 bases, J shed 4 bases, and the junction held 4 bases outside the gene matches. The CDR3 extends over 15 amino acids. The germline V gene encodes CDR1 SGDLS and CDR2 YYNGEE. The CDR3 sequence is CASSVDREAYNEQFF. The CDR3 DNA reads TGTGCCAGCAGCGTAGACCGGGAGGCATACAATGAGCAGTTCTTC.

Written as DNA, the CDR3 is TGCAGTGCTAGAGGTCGGGAATATAGCAATCAGCCCCAGCATTTT. Its protein product is CSARGREYSNQPQHF. This chain joins TRBV20-1 and TRBJ1-5; D uncertain. The germline CDR1 and CDR2 sequences are DFQATT and SNEGSKA (reference sequence). The CDR3 is made up of 15 amino acids. Trimming stripped 1 base from V and 0 bases from J, with 10 bases between.

This chain joins TRBV9 and TRBJ2-3; possibly TRBD1 or TRBD2 for D (6 bases each). Germline V lookup: CDR1 SGDLS, CDR2 YYNGEE. Trimming pared 4 bases from V and 6 bases from J, leaving 27 bases between. The CDR3 has 18 residues. CDR3 sequence (DNA): TGTGCCAGCAGCAACACCATCCGGGCCGGGGGCGCCTGGGATACGCAGTATTTT. This codes for CASSNTIRAGGAWDTQYF.

The rearrangement links TRBV5-4 to TRBJ1-1; TRBD1 is a possible D gene (5 bases). V was trimmed by 4 bases and J by 3 bases, leaving 16 bases between them. Germline values: CDR1 SGHNT, CDR2 YYREEE (reference sequence). CDR3 length equals 15 residues. The CDR3: CASSQRQTGDTEAFF. In nucleotides, the CDR3 is TGTGCCAGCAGCCAGAGACAGACCGGGGACACTGAAGCTTTCTTT.

This clonotype showed up just a few times. The chain links TRBV15 to TRBJ2-1; TRBD1 matches at 9 bases. With V trimmed by 5 bases and J by 2 bases, 4 bases remained unmatched. The CDR3 covers 15 residues. Looked up from germline, CDR1 is LNHNV and CDR2 is YYDKDF (reference sequence). This CDR3 is CATSDGTGTYNEQFF. CDR3 nucleotide sequence: TGTGCCACCAGCGACGGGACAGGGACCTACAATGAGCAGTTCTTC.

This clonotype was counted only a few times. The J gene is TRBJ2-1, the V gene TRBV10-3; TRBD2 is a possible D gene (6 bases). With 3 bases removed from V and 5 bases from J, the gap between germline ends came to 14 bases. Germline loops: CDR1 ENHRY, CDR2 SYGVKD. The CDR3 consists of 15 residues. The CDR3 region has the DNA TGTGCCATCAGTGATAGGCTAGCGATACACAATGAGCAGTTCTTC. This translates into CAISDRLAIHNEQFF.

This clonotype was seen a handful of times. The chain couples TRBV3-1 to TRBJ2-1; TRBD2 matches at 7 bases. The germline CDR1 and CDR2 sequences are LGHDT and YNNKEL (reference sequence). This CDR3 region has 13 residues. Trimming removed 5 bases from V and 7 bases from J; junction bases left unmatched: 5. The CDR3 is CASSRTRLNEQFF. CDR3 DNA sequence: TGTGCCAGCAGCAGGACTAGATTAAATGAGCAGTTCTTC.

This clonotype came up many times. V and J are TRBV27 and TRBJ2-6; D remains unclear. Germline V gene lookup returns CDR1 MNHEY and CDR2 SMNVEV (reference sequence). The length of the CDR3 is 13 residues. Trimming left V 4 bases short and J 2 bases short, with 3 bases between. CDR3 sequence: CASSYAGANVLTF. CDR3 bases: TGTGCCAGCAGTTACGCTGGGGCCAACGTCCTGACTTTC.